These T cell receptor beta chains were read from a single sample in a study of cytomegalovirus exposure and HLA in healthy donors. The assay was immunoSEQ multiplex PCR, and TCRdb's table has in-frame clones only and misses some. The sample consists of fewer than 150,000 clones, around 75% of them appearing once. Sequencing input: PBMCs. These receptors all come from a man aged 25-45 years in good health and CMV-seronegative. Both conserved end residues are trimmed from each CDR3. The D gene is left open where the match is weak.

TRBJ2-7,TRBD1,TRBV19,ASSSGQGEEQY
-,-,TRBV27,ASSLWYNYEQY
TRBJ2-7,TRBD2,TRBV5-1,ASSQDPSGSLLSYEQY
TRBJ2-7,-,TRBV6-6,ASSRRGGHSYEQY
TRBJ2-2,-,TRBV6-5,ASSNQDGELF
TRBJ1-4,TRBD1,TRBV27,ASSPDRGWGEKLF
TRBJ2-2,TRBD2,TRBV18,ASSKTSGGNTGELF
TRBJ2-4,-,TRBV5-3,ARSLADKRTFPLKRYIQY
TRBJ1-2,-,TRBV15,ATRVGREDGYT
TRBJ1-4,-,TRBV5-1,ASSLSTGREKLF
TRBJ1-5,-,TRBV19,ASKGVRAQH
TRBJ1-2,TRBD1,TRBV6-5,ASSGTGGPYGYT